This entry lists 26 T cell receptor beta chains sequenced from one sample in a study of cytomegalovirus exposure and HLA in healthy donors. In the PCR, 60 Vbeta and 13 Jbeta primers were used. Generated by immunoSEQ multiplex PCR, the TCRdb table keeps only in-frame clones and is missing some. The sample lists about 230,000 clones; approximately 81% were seen once. The sequencing input was PBMCs. The source of these receptors is a human donor in good health.

V and J are TRBV4-2 and TRBJ2-3; 11 positions agree with TRBD2. CDR1 and CDR2 from the germline V gene are LGHNA and YNFKEQ. The CDR3 is 16 amino acids. V lost 0 bases, J lost 6 bases, and 5 bases stayed unmatched. The CDR3 nucleotides are TGTGCCAGCAGCCAAGAGGAAAGGACTAGCGGGGATACGCAGTATTTT. Residues: CASSQEERTSGDTQYF.

The V call is TRBV5-1, the J call TRBJ2-1; TRBD2 aligns across 8 bases. Trimming removed 1 base from V and 6 bases from J; junction bases left unmatched: 3. The CDR3 is 14 amino acids. Germline V CDR1 and CDR2: SGHRS, YFSETQ. The CDR3 coding sequence is TGCGCCAGCAGCTTGATAGCGGGAAGCAATGAGCAGTTCTTC. It translates to CASSLIAGSNEQFF.

This clone was seen once. The chain combines TRBV6-5 with TRBJ1-5; TRBD1 is a possible D gene (6 bases). Trimming took off 5 bases at V and 2 bases at J, with 13 bases between the two ends. CDR1 is MNHEY, CDR2 SVGAGI, per germline. The CDR3 runs to 15 residues. CDR3 coding DNA: TGTGCCAGCAGTGGGACATTAGATGGCAATCAGCCCCAGCATTTT. It encodes CASSGTLDGNQPQHF.

The V gene is TRBV13, the J gene TRBJ2-7; D unresolved. Trimming cost V 0 bases and J 7 bases, with 19 bases left between them. Germline assignment: CDR1 PRHDT and CDR2 FYEKMQ (reference sequence). The CDR3 loop spans 16 amino acids. CDR3 DNA: TGTGCCAGCAGCTTAGGGCTCACATCTCCCGGCGGTGAGCAGTACTTC. Translating it yields CASSLGLTSPGGEQYF.

V usage is TRBV7-2 and J usage is TRBJ2-7; unclear D gene. Germline assignment: CDR1 SGHTA and CDR2 FQGNSA. V lost 1 base, J lost 3 bases, and 13 bases lay in between. The CDR3 contains 15 residues. The CDR3 reads CASSLGPTDNYEQYF. CDR3 sequence (DNA): TGTGCCAGCAGCTTAGGACCGACCGACAACTACGAGCAGTACTTC.

V is TRBV25-1 and J is TRBJ1-2; D gene unclear. V was shortened by 4 bases and J by 5 bases, with 8 bases between the two germline ends. Germline CDR1 and CDR2: MGHDK and SYGVNS. The CDR3 spans 12 residues. CDR3 region: CASSVSTYGYTF. CDR3 coding DNA: TGTGCCAGCAGTGTCTCCACTTATGGCTACACCTTC.

This chain links TRBV7-8 with TRBJ2-7; 14 bases agree with TRBD2. The CDR3 loop spans 16 amino acids. The V gene end was trimmed by 4 bases and the J gene end by 0 bases; junction bases not matched to a gene: 2. Germline values: CDR1 SGHVS, CDR2 FQNEAQ. The CDR3 nucleotides read TGTGCCAGCAGCTGGGGACTAGCGGGGGTCTCCTACGAGCAGTACTTC. It translates to CASSWGLAGVSYEQYF. The variable domain in full, completed from reference TRBV7-8 and TRBJ2-7, reads GAGVSQSPRYKVAKRGQDVALRCDPISGHVSLFWYQQALGQGPEFLTYFQNEAQLDKSGLPSDRFFAERPEGSVSTLKIQRTQQEDSAVYLCASSWGLAGVSYEQYFGPGTRLTVT.

The CDR3 spells CASSLRLYGYTF. The CDR3 nucleotides read TGTGCCAGCAGTTTACGGTTATATGGCTACACCTTC. This sequence joins TRBV28 and TRBJ1-2; D is undetermined. CDR1 and CDR2 from the germline V gene are MDHEN and SYDVKM. The CDR3 contains 12 residues. Trimming removed 2 bases from V and 5 bases from J, with 6 bases in between.

Points on this clone: Different DNA sequences within this sample yield the same CDR3. The rearrangement links TRBV28 to TRBJ2-7; tentatively, D is TRBD2 (6 bases). This CDR3 has 13 amino acids. V lost 5 bases and J lost 4, with 12 bases in between. CDR1 is MDHEN and CDR2 is SYDVKM in the germline V gene. CDR3 residues: CASSLRSGYEQYF. In DNA, the CDR3 is TGTGCCAGCAGTCTTCGTAGCGGTTACGAGCAGTACTTC. The entire variable domain, with the rest obtained from reference TRBV28 and TRBJ2-7, is as follows: DVKVTQSSRYLVKRTGEKVFLECVQDMDHENMFWYRQDPGLGLRLIYFSYDVKMKEKGDIPEGYSVSREKKERFSLILESASTNQTSMYLCASSLRSGYEQYFGPGTRLTVT.

This chain joins TRBV27 and TRBJ1-4, with a tentative D call TRBD1 (5 bases). The V and J ends lost 3 bases and 8 bases respectively, with 16 bases between them. This CDR3 spans 15 amino acids. Germline-derived CDR1 and CDR2 are MNHEY and SMNVEV (reference sequence). In DNA, the CDR3 is TGTGCCAGCAGTTTGGGAGCCGGGGGTCCGGAAAAACTGTTTTTT. Protein sequence: CASSLGAGGPEKLFF.

The rearrangement links TRBV9 to TRBJ2-7; 8 bases line up with TRBD2. Germline V lookup: CDR1 SGDLS, CDR2 YYNGEE. Germline trimming cut 4 bases from V and 4 bases from J; bases unmatched to any gene: 13. This CDR3 region has 16 residues. CDR3 nucleotides: TGTGCCAGCAGCCCCGCCCCCCATCGGGAGGGGTACGAGCAGTACTTC. Translated: CASSPAPHREGYEQYF.

This chain joins TRBV27 and TRBJ2-7; 8 bases fit TRBD1. The length of the CDR3 is 15 residues. V lost 5 bases, J lost 2 bases, and 8 bases stayed unmatched. Germline CDR1 reads MNHEY; CDR2 reads SMNVEV (reference sequence). CDR3 bases: TGTGCCAGCAGTCTGCGACAGGGGACCCCCTACGAGCAGTACTTC. This gives the protein CASSLRQGTPYEQYF.

The V call is TRBV18, the J call TRBJ1-2; TRBD1 agrees at 9 bases. Germline trimming cut 6 bases from V and 2 bases from J; bases unmatched to any gene: 7. CDR3 length equals 15 residues. CDR1 is KGHSH, CDR2 LQKENI, per germline. The DNA for the CDR3 is TGTGCCAGCTCTTTAGGGACAGGGAAGAACTATGGCTACACCTTC. Protein sequence: CASSLGTGKNYGYTF.

The genes are TRBV7-6 and TRBJ1-1; 7 bases are shared with TRBD1. The CDR3 sequence is 18 residues long. The ends lost 5 bases at V and 3 bases at J; junction bases unmatched: 18. CDR1 and CDR2 (germline): SGHVS, FNYEAQ. The CDR3 reads CASSPEEDRRAMDTEAFF. CDR3 nucleotides: TGTGCCAGCAGCCCGGAGGAGGACAGGAGGGCGATGGACACTGAAGCTTTCTTT.

The chain has TRBV7-3 and TRBJ2-3; 9 nucleotides align to TRBD1. The junction had 6 bases not matched to a gene; V was cut back by 3 bases and J by 5 bases. Germline V lookup: CDR1 SGHTA, CDR2 FQGTGA. The length of the CDR3 is 15 residues. DNA for the CDR3: TGTGCCAGCAGCTTGGGACAGGGTAGGAGAGATACGCAGTATTTT. Protein product: CASSLGQGRRDTQYF.

The V gene is TRBV27, the J gene TRBJ2-3, with TRBD2 identical over 13 bases. This CDR3 is 14 amino acids long. V shed 3 bases, J shed 11 bases, and the junction held 5 bases outside the gene matches. CDR1 and CDR2 from the germline V gene are MNHEY and SMNVEV (reference sequence). As DNA, the CDR3 is TGTGCCAGCAGTTTTGGACTAGCGGGAGATGAGCAGTATTTT. Amino acids: CASSFGLAGDEQYF.

The genes are TRBV6-4 and TRBJ1-2, with 7 bases identical to TRBD1. V lost 2 bases, J lost 4 bases, and 7 bases stayed unmatched. The CDR3 consists of 15 residues. Germline CDR1 and CDR2: MRHNA and SNTAGT. CDR3 sequence (DNA): TGTGCCAGCAGTGACACCACGACAGGGTTCTATGGCTACACCTTC. It encodes CASSDTTTGFYGYTF.

The chain combines TRBV18 with TRBJ2-1; tentative D call: TRBD2 (5 bases). Trimming stripped 2 bases from V and 5 bases from J, with 13 bases between. This CDR3 is 15 amino acids long. Per the germline V gene, CDR1 is KGHSH and CDR2 is LQKENI. CDR3 loop: CASSPTTGNNNEQFF. The CDR3 DNA is TGTGCCAGCTCACCAACTACGGGAAATAACAATGAGCAGTTCTTC.

This chain links TRBV9 with TRBJ2-5; TRBD1 agrees at 12 bases. The CDR3 loop spans 17 amino acids. The germline CDR1 and CDR2 sequences are SGDLS and YYNGEE. V lost 0 bases and J lost 5; bases outside the gene matches: 8. The chain's CDR3 is CASSVDGGTGGEETQYF. The CDR3 DNA is TGTGCCAGCAGCGTAGACGGGGGGACAGGGGGCGAGGAGACCCAGTACTTC.

The V call is TRBV4-1, the J call TRBJ2-7, with D possibly TRBD2 on 5 matching bases. In germline, CDR1 is MGHRA, CDR2 YSYEKL. V lost 0 bases to trimming and J lost 0 bases, with 18 bases between them. This CDR3 has 18 amino acids. As DNA, the CDR3 is TGCGCCAGCAGCCAAGATTATATGAGCGGAGGCTTCTCCTACGAGCAGTACTTC. Translating gives CASSQDYMSGGFSYEQYF.

CDR3 nucleotides: TGTGCCAGCACCCTAAGGGGAAAGGGGGCTTTATCTGGAAACACCATATATTTT. Its translation: CASTLRGKGALSGNTIYF. The chain combines TRBV21-1 with TRBJ1-3; the table gives TRBD1 as D, unverified against the DNA. TRBV21-1 is flagged as a pseudogene. The CDR3 is 18 amino acids.

This chain links TRBV7-2 with TRBJ2-1; TRBD2 agrees at 8 bases. Trimming cost V 5 bases and J 9 bases; bases outside gene matches: 12. In germline, CDR1 is SGHTA, CDR2 FQGNSA. This CDR3 region has 15 residues. This CDR3 reads CASSPGTSLITEQFF. CDR3 nucleotide sequence: TGTGCCAGCAGCCCGGGGACTAGTCTGATCACTGAGCAGTTCTTC.

The rearrangement uses TRBV2 and TRBJ2-5; D is unclear. TRBJ2-7 explains the end of the DNA better; the J call may be wrong. The CDR3 covers 10 residues. Germline CDR1 and CDR2: SNHLY and FYNNEI. The DNA for the CDR3 is TGTGCCAGCAGTGTCTACGAGCAGTACTTC. The encoded protein is CASSVYEQYF.

The chain links TRBV6-5 to TRBJ2-1; 7 nucleotides agree with TRBD2. CDR1 is MNHEY, CDR2 SVGAGI, per germline. The CDR3 spans 15 residues. Germline trimming cut 8 bases from V and 0 bases from J; bases unmatched to any gene: 7. The CDR3 coding sequence is TGTGCCAGCCGGGTGCGCGGGAGCTCCTACAATGAGCAGTTCTTC. Its protein is CASRVRGSSYNEQFF.

This clone was counted a single time. The gene calls are TRBV4-1 and TRBJ2-7; D gene uncertain. From germline, CDR1 is MGHRA and CDR2 YSYEKL. V was clipped by 0 bases and J by 2 bases, with 8 bases between them. This CDR3 comprises 14 residues. DNA of the CDR3: TGCGCCAGCAGCCAAGAGCCCCTAACCTACGAGCAGTACTTC. This translates into CASSQEPLTYEQYF.

The chain couples TRBV6-4 to TRBJ2-3, with 7 positions matching TRBD1. CDR1 and CDR2 (germline): MRHNA, SNTAGT. The length of the CDR3 is 14 residues. V lost 9 bases to trimming and J lost 4 bases; unmatched junction nucleotides: 10. The CDR3 bases are TGTGCCAGTCGACAGGGAAGAGAGGCAGATACGCAGTATTTT. Translation gives CASRQGREADTQYF.